The source of this TCR beta chain is a study of OX40 agonist ivuxolimab in advanced cancers. For the study at large: One hepatocellular carcinoma and a couple of cutaneous melanoma patients partially responded. General study results and limits: Expanded peripheral T-cell antigen specificity went undetermined.

CDR3 size: 16 residues. Germline CDR1 reads MRHNA; CDR2 reads SNTAGT. Trimming pared 0 bases from V and 4 bases from J, leaving 14 bases between. Clones were sequenced by immunoSEQ multiplex PCR, and TCRdb holds only the in-frame ones, with some missing. Of more than 50,000 clones listed, about 89% are singletons. The sampling schedule covered blood at baseline, cycle 4 day 1, and cycle 7 day 1. This clone was seen a single time. Its cognate antigen is unknown. The chain is built from TRBV6-4 and TRBJ2-3; possibly TRBD1 for D (6 bases). This specimen was CD4+ or CD8+ T cells sorted from blood, taken in a trial of the OX40 agonist ivuxolimab. The TCR was taken from an adult with an advanced solid tumor such as melanoma, head and neck, liver or kidney cancer. Here the CDR3 reads CASSDSMSGGPDTQYF. CDR3 in DNA: TGTGCCAGCAGTGACTCGATGTCTGGGGGCCCAGATACGCAGTATTTT.